This TCR beta chain was sequenced in a study of blood T cell repertoires in COVID-19. Study details: From T cells, B-cell-depleted T cells, or PBMCs came the material, which was cDNA or gDNA.

The CDR3 extends over 16 amino acids. Trimming removed 6 bases from V and 0 bases from J, with 14 bases in between. From germline, CDR1 is SGHTA and CDR2 FQGNSA. TCRdb keeps only in-frame clones here, not all; method: immunoSEQ multiplex PCR. The sample holds about 100,000 clones, over 75% seen once. The chain links TRBV7-2 to TRBJ2-2; D is possibly TRBD2 (6 bases). This clonotype originated in a human donor in a cohort sampled during active COVID-19. Sequences were obtained from peripheral blood. CDR3 region: CASREGGDANTGELFF. In DNA form, the CDR3 reads TGTGCCAGCAGGGAGGGCGGAGACGCGAACACCGGGGAGCTGTTTTTT. The entire variable domain, with the rest obtained from reference TRBV7-2 and TRBJ2-2, is as follows: GAGVSQSPSNKVTEKGKDVELRCDPISGHTALYWYRQSLGQGLEFLIYFQGNSAPDKSGLPSDRFSAERTGGSVSTLTIQRTQQEDSAVYLCASREGGDANTGELFFGEGSRLTVL.